Each of the 4 T cell receptor beta chains below was sequenced from the same sample in a study of graft-versus-host responses after intestinal transplantation. Data came from immunoSEQ multiplex PCR; TCRdb stores just in-frame clones and leaves some out. The sample carries some 8,700 clones, 30% to 40% recorded once. The starting material was alloreactive CD4+ T cells from a mixed lymphocyte reaction culture, obtained before intestinal transplant. Noted subset: CFSE-low proliferating T cells sorted from approximately 6-day pre-transplant mixed lymphocyte reaction (GvH or HvG direction). All receptors derive from a human patient who received an intestinal transplant.

This clone was counted only a few times. This chain uses TRBV2 with TRBJ2-3; maybe TRBD2 (6 bases). The CDR3 has 15 residues. V was cut by 8 bases and J by 0 bases, with 15 bases left in between. The germline V gene encodes CDR1 SNHLY and CDR2 FYNNEI. The DNA of the CDR3 is TGTGCCAGCGAACTAGTCGGGACTAGCACAGATACGCAGTATTTT. Translation: CASELVGTSTDTQYF.

V is TRBV27 and J is TRBJ1-1; 7 bases match TRBD1. This CDR3 is 13 amino acids long. Trimming removed 2 bases from V and 5 bases from J; junction bases left unmatched: 2. Germline V gene sequence: CDR1 MNHEY, CDR2 SMNVEV (reference sequence). CDR3 DNA sequence: TGTGCCAGCAGTTTAACAGGGGAAACTGAAGCTTTCTTT. It codes for CASSLTGETEAFF.

The chain is built from TRBV28 and TRBJ2-7; D is possibly TRBD1 (6 bases). This CDR3 is built from 15 residues. CDR1 and CDR2 (germline): MDHEN, SYDVKM. The ends were cut back, 6 bases at V and 2 bases at J, with 17 bases in the middle. CDR3 residues: CASSPRGSGTYEQYF. Written as DNA, the CDR3 is TGTGCCAGCAGCCCTAGGGGGAGCGGTACCTACGAGCAGTACTTC.

Judged by abundance, this clone is medium-sized. The same CDR3 arises from other DNA sequences in this sample as well. V gene TRBV18 combines with J gene TRBJ2-7; D might be TRBD1 (5 bases). CDR1 is KGHSH, CDR2 LQKENI, per germline. The germline V and J ends were trimmed by 3 bases and 7 bases, with 13 bases remaining between them. The CDR3 consists of 13 residues. The CDR3 loop is CASSPLAGREQYF. The CDR3, as DNA: TGTGCCAGCTCACCTCTGGCAGGGCGGGAGCAGTACTTC.